Below, 11 T cell receptor beta chains from the same sample are listed, as sequenced in a study of blood T cell repertoires in COVID-19. TCRdb keeps only in-frame clones here, not all; method: immunoSEQ multiplex PCR. The sample lists 260,000 or so clones, around 84% occurring once. Sequencing used PBMCs or T cells enriched from blood (not recorded which). These receptors all come from a man younger than 35 who had recovered from COVID-19.

This clone occurred a few times. The chain recombines TRBV19 with TRBJ1-5; maybe TRBD1 (6 bases). Trimming removed 7 bases at V and 0 bases at J, with 13 bases between. Germline V gene lookup returns CDR1 LNHDA and CDR2 SQIVND (reference sequence). The CDR3 covers 15 residues. The CDR3 here is CASKRGGYSNQPQHF. The CDR3 bases are TGTGCCAGTAAGAGGGGGGGTTATAGCAATCAGCCCCAGCATTTT.

The chain joins TRBV27 to TRBJ1-2; no clear D gene. Germline V gives CDR1 MNHEY, CDR2 SMNVEV (reference sequence). The CDR3 length is 13 residues. The germline V and J ends were trimmed by 3 bases and 2 bases, with 7 bases remaining between them. The CDR3 nucleotides are TGTGCCAGCAGTTTCAGTCAGAACTATGGCTACACCTTC. This codes for CASSFSQNYGYTF.

The genes are TRBV7-9 and TRBJ1-1; D is undetermined. From germline, CDR1 is SEHNR and CDR2 FQNEAQ (reference sequence). Trimming shortened V by 3 bases and J by 1 base, and 6 bases separated the two germline ends. This CDR3 region has 13 residues. CDR3 sequence: CASSFFGNTEAFF. In nucleotides, the CDR3 is TGTGCCAGCAGCTTCTTCGGGAACACTGAAGCTTTCTTT.

V and J are TRBV28 and TRBJ2-6; D might be TRBD1 (5 bases). In germline, CDR1 is MDHEN, CDR2 SYDVKM. The V end was cut by 3 bases, the J end by 0 bases, with 15 bases between. This CDR3 has 18 amino acids. The CDR3 loop reads CASSFGPQGGSGANVLTF. CDR3 nucleotide sequence: TGTGCCAGCAGTTTCGGCCCGCAGGGCGGCTCTGGGGCCAACGTCCTGACTTTC.

The chain carries TRBV19 and TRBJ1-2; no reliable D call. The CDR3 runs 12 residues. Trimming pared 1 base from V and 10 bases from J, leaving 10 bases between. Per the germline V gene, CDR1 is LNHDA and CDR2 is SQIVND (reference sequence). CDR3 sequence: CASSIVGDSYTF. The CDR3, as DNA: TGTGCCAGTAGTATAGTCGGGGATTCCTACACCTTC.

The chain carries TRBV2 and TRBJ1-4, with 11 bases fitting TRBD1. Germline assignment: CDR1 SNHLY and CDR2 FYNNEI. The V gene end was trimmed by 3 bases and the J gene end by 10 bases; junction bases not matched to a gene: 7. This CDR3 contains 15 residues. The CDR3 reads CASSDPPGQGGKLFF. The CDR3 DNA reads as TGTGCCAGCAGTGACCCGCCGGGACAGGGGGGAAAACTGTTTTTT.

The gene calls are TRBV28 and TRBJ2-7; D may be TRBD1 (6 bases). V dropped 6 bases and J dropped 9 bases, with 18 bases sitting between them. CDR3 length equals 13 residues. The germline V gene encodes CDR1 MDHEN and CDR2 SYDVKM. CDR3 DNA sequence: TGTGCCAGCAGGTCGGGGCTCAAACAGGGGCAGTACTTC. Residues: CASRSGLKQGQYF.

The rearrangement uses TRBV10-3 and TRBJ2-7; 8 nucleotides agree with TRBD2. The CDR3 sequence is 13 residues long. V lost 8 bases, J lost 4 bases, and 7 bases stayed unmatched. Germline CDR1 reads ENHRY; CDR2 reads SYGVKD. The CDR3 DNA follows: TGTGCCATCCTCCGGGAGGGCGCGTACGAGCAGTACTTC. This encodes CAILREGAYEQYF.

The chain couples TRBV2 to TRBJ2-7, with 8 bases fitting TRBD1. This CDR3 region has 14 residues. Germline CDR1 SNHLY, CDR2 FYNNEI. Trimming cost V 7 bases and J 3 bases; bases outside gene matches: 8. The DNA of the CDR3 is TGTGCCAGCACCCCGGACAGGGTCGACTACGAGCAGTACTTC. It specifies CASTPDRVDYEQYF.

The rearrangement uses TRBV5-6 and TRBJ1-2, with D tentatively TRBD1 (6 bases). Looked up from germline, CDR1 is SGHDT and CDR2 is YYEEEE. The CDR3 length is 19 residues. Trimming shortened V by 3 bases and J by 3 bases, and 27 bases separated the two germline ends. The CDR3 region is CASSSWLTGLISSDYGYTF. The CDR3 coding sequence is TGTGCCAGCAGCTCCTGGTTAACAGGGCTTATTAGTTCAGACTATGGCTACACCTTC.

The chain couples TRBV6-5 to TRBJ1-1; 10 bases agree with TRBD1. The germline V gene has CDR1 MNHEY and CDR2 SVGAGI. With 4 bases clipped from V and 1 base from J, the junction kept 6 bases outside the gene matches. The CDR3 has 16 amino acids. CDR3 coding DNA: TGTGCCAGCAGTTTTGGACAGGGGGAGACGAACACTGAAGCTTTCTTT. Translated, it gives CASSFGQGETNTEAFF.